The entry below gives a single TCR beta chain sequence along with its context. The antigen remains unidentified. The record originates from a study of lymphopenia after photon versus proton radiotherapy. General study results and limits: Survival link was tested only in deceased patients; proton benefit remains a possibility. Proton therapy kept repertoires fairly stable, unlike photons, which gained effector/memory cells. A bigger post-nadir fall in TCR diversity correlated inversely with survival time in deceased patients. Post-nadir diversity loss with photons came from oligoclonal expansion, particularly CD8+ Temra cells.

Trimming shortened V by 5 bases and J by 4 bases, and 11 bases separated the two germline ends. The CDR3 extends over 13 amino acids. Germline V gives CDR1 MGHDK, CDR2 SYGVNS. Repertoires were generated with immunoSEQ multiplex PCR, while TCRdb's copy carries only in-frame clones and drops some. The data show 65,000 to 90,000 clones, 85% to 95% seen once. The specimen was peripheral blood, collected from a patient treated with photon-based radiotherapy. This clonotype originated in a middle-aged woman with cholangiocarcinoma. The V call is TRBV25-1, the J call TRBJ2-5, with a tentative D call TRBD2 (5 bases). The CDR3 sequence is CASSLLSGETQYF. Written as DNA, the CDR3 is TGTGCCAGCAGTCTTCTGAGCGGAGAGACCCAGTACTTC.